These 23 T cell receptor beta chains came from one sample sequenced in a study of identical twins. TCRdb independently ran MiXCR on the 5' RACE reads; one entry per CDR3 protein. The sample has some 97,000 distinct CDR3 sequences; about 6.1% are singletons. Sequenced material: memory T cells sorted from blood. The receptors derive from a woman in her forties or fifties in good health.

This clonotype was seen a few times. The rearrangement joins TRBV19 to TRBJ1-5; the match to TRBD1 covers 8 bases. In germline, CDR1 is LNHDA, CDR2 SQIVND (reference sequence). This CDR3 comprises 17 residues. J gave up 6 bases and V 8 bases, and 18 bases lay outside the gene matches. The CDR3 nucleotides are TGTGCCAGTGATAGGACAGGGCGAGGGGTCGGCGGTCAGCCCCAGCATTTT. The encoded protein is CASDRTGRGVGGQPQHF.

The sample holds many counts of this clonotype. The chain links TRBV5-5 to TRBJ2-1, with 9 bases lining up with TRBD2. The CDR3 covers 17 residues. The V gene end was trimmed by 4 bases and the J gene end by 6 bases; junction bases not matched to a gene: 14. Germline V gene data show CDR1 as SGHKS and CDR2 as YYEKEE (reference sequence). In DNA, the CDR3 is TGTGCCAGCAGCCCAAACATTGGGCGGGAGGGTTTCAATGAGCAGTTCTTC. It yields the protein CASSPNIGREGFNEQFF. The whole variable domain, remainder taken from reference TRBV5-5 and TRBJ2-1, is DAGVTQSPTHLIKTRGQQVTLRCSPISGHKSVSWYQQVLGQGPQFIFQYYEKEERGRGNFPDRFSARQFPNYSSELNVNALLLGDSALYLCASSPNIGREGFNEQFFGPGTRLTVL.

At least ten counts were recorded for this clonotype. This rearrangement joins TRBV6-6 to TRBJ2-1; D gene ambiguous. CDR3 length: 11 amino acids. Germline CDR1 and CDR2: MNHNY and SVGAGI (reference sequence). The germline V and J ends were trimmed by 6 bases and 7 bases, with 7 bases remaining between them. This chain's CDR3 is CASRVGNEQFF. CDR3 DNA: TGTGCCAGCAGGGTCGGGAATGAGCAGTTCTTC.

This clonotype was seen repeatedly, ten times or more. This chain joins TRBV12-3 or TRBV12-4 and TRBJ1-6; D gene unclear. The germline V and J ends were trimmed by 1 base and 6 bases, with 7 bases remaining between them. The CDR3 spans 14 residues. CDR3: CASSLEEVNSPLHF. DNA for the CDR3: TGTGCCAGCAGTTTAGAGGAGGTTAATTCACCCCTCCACTTT.

Ten or more counts support this clonotype. V gene TRBV20-1 combines with J gene TRBJ2-1, with 8 positions matching TRBD2. In germline, CDR1 is DFQATT, CDR2 SNEGSKA (reference sequence). The CDR3 extends over 15 amino acids. Germline trimming cut 6 bases from V and 7 bases from J; bases unmatched to any gene: 14. Here the CDR3 reads CSAPNAGGRRNEQFF. In DNA form, the CDR3 reads TGCAGTGCCCCAAATGCGGGAGGACGGAGGAATGAGCAGTTCTTC.

This clonotype was detected many times. The chain is built from TRBV30 and TRBJ2-5, with a weak D call TRBD2 (5 bases). Trimming removed 4 bases from V and 4 bases from J, with 13 bases in between. This CDR3 has 13 residues. Looked up from germline, CDR1 is GTSNPN and CDR2 is SVGIG (reference sequence). This CDR3 reads CAWNPRGRETQYF. The CDR3 DNA reads as TGTGCCTGGAATCCTAGAGGGAGAGAGACCCAGTACTTC.

This clonotype was seen repeatedly, ten times or more. This sequence joins TRBV5-1 and TRBJ2-3, with 11 bases fitting TRBD2. With V trimmed by 6 bases and J by 0 bases, 3 bases remained unmatched. The CDR3 contains 15 residues. Germline V gene sequence: CDR1 SGHRS, CDR2 YFSETQ. CDR3 bases: TGCGCCAGCAAGAGGACTAGCGGGAGCACAGATACGCAGTATTTT. Translated: CASKRTSGSTDTQYF.

This clonotype was seen a handful of times. The rearrangement joins TRBV4-2 to TRBJ2-5; 10 nucleotides match TRBD1. The CDR3 sequence is 16 residues long. Germline CDR1 reads LGHNA; CDR2 reads YNFKEQ. J lost 5 bases, V lost 3 bases, and 9 bases had no gene match. This chain's CDR3 is CASSHEPRQGAETQYF. The CDR3 DNA reads TGTGCCAGCAGCCATGAACCTAGACAGGGGGCTGAGACCCAGTACTTC.

This clonotype was recorded at least ten times. The J gene is TRBJ2-2, the V gene TRBV24-1, with a possible D match to TRBD1 (6 bases). The CDR3 loop spans 17 amino acids. Per germline, CDR1 KGHDR and CDR2 SFDVKD. The V end was cut by 1 base, the J end by 5 bases, with 16 bases between. The CDR3 DNA reads as TGTGCCACCAGTGATTTATCCGGGGACACCATAACCGGGGAGCTGTTTTTT. Translation gives CATSDLSGDTITGELFF.

CDR3 nucleotides: TGTGCCAGCAGTGAAACGACCGTCACCGGGGAGCTGTTTTTT. This sequence encodes CASSETTVTGELFF. The chain carries TRBV6-1 and TRBJ2-2; D call uncertain. The germline V and J ends were trimmed by 2 bases and 4 bases, with 8 bases remaining between them. In germline, CDR1 is MNHNS, CDR2 SASEGT. This CDR3 is 14 amino acids long.

This sequence joins TRBV11-3 and TRBJ2-3, with unresolved D. Trimming stripped 3 bases from V and 3 bases from J, with 10 bases between. The CDR3 sequence is 14 residues long. CDR1 and CDR2 from the germline V gene are SGHNT and YENEEA. Here the CDR3 reads CASSFGQMTDTQYF. CDR3 coding DNA: TGTGCCAGCAGCTTCGGCCAAATGACAGATACGCAGTATTTT.

The J gene is TRBJ2-3, the V gene TRBV18, with 7 bases fitting TRBD1. CDR1 KGHSH and CDR2 LQKENI come from the germline V gene. CDR3 length equals 18 residues. V shed 4 bases and J 3 bases; nucleotides not matched to a gene: 16. The CDR3 reads CASSLDQGGATGTDTQYF. CDR3 coding DNA: TGTGCCAGCTCACTCGATCAAGGGGGCGCGACGGGTACAGATACGCAGTATTTT.

The V gene is TRBV6-1, the J gene TRBJ2-7, with 7 bases that match TRBD1. This CDR3 has 14 amino acids. V lost 0 bases to trimming and J lost 4 bases; unmatched junction nucleotides: 3. Germline V gives CDR1 MNHNS, CDR2 SASEGT. The CDR3 sequence: CASSEAGTDYEQYV. The CDR3 DNA reads as TGTGCCAGCAGTGAAGCTGGGACAGATTACGAGCAGTACGTC.

The chain combines TRBV15 with TRBJ2-1, with 8 bases lining up with TRBD2. Germline V lookup: CDR1 LNHNV, CDR2 YYDKDF (reference sequence). V trimming: 1 base; J trimming: 9 bases; junction bases outside the gene matches: 8. The CDR3 runs 15 residues. In DNA, the CDR3 is TGTGCCACCAGCAGAGCGGGGAGCGGGAGCCCTGAGCAGTTCTTC. It codes for CATSRAGSGSPEQFF.

This clonotype has just a few counts. The genes are TRBV5-1 and TRBJ2-7; the D is unclear. V gave up 4 bases and J gave up 5 bases, with 16 bases separating them. CDR3 length equals 14 residues. Germline loops: CDR1 SGHRS, CDR2 YFSETQ. DNA for the CDR3: TGCGCCAGCAGCGGCGGTTGGGGTTTCGACGAGCAGTACTTC. Amino acid sequence: CASSGGWGFDEQYF.

At least ten counts were recorded for this clonotype. This chain links TRBV3-1 with TRBJ1-4; a weak D match, TRBD1 (5 bases). Trimming took 10 bases from V and 5 from J, leaving 17 bases between them. CDR3 size: 14 residues. Germline CDR1 is LGHDT and CDR2 is YNNKEL (reference sequence). The CDR3 DNA is TGTGCCAACGGGGGATTGGGACGGAATGAAAAACTGTTTTTT. This encodes CANGGLGRNEKLFF.

This clonotype was seen at least ten times. The chain uses TRBV25-1 and TRBJ1-3; D is undetermined. Trimming removed 3 bases from V and 4 bases from J, with 4 bases in between. Germline V gene sequence: CDR1 MGHDK, CDR2 SYGVNS. CDR3 length: 12 amino acids. The chain's CDR3 is CASSEVGNTIYF. The CDR3 coding sequence is TGTGCCAGCAGTGAGGTCGGAAACACCATATATTTT.

Concerning this clonotype: A much larger clonotype is one base distant, so this may be a read error. This chain connects TRBV3-1 to TRBJ1-2; D is uncertain. The CDR3 is made up of 12 amino acids. CDR1 LGHDT and CDR2 YNNKEL come from the germline V gene (reference sequence). Trimming left V 0 bases short and J 12 bases short, with 11 bases between. The CDR3 sequence: CASSQDLGHDTF. The CDR3 coding sequence is TGTGCCAGCAGCCAAGATCTCGGGCATGACACCTTC.

The table lists this clonotype with many counts. The rearrangement joins TRBV7-9 to TRBJ2-7, with TRBD1 identical over 7 bases. J was trimmed by 2 bases and V by 5 bases; bases with no gene match: 9. The CDR3 contains 15 residues. Germline V lookup: CDR1 SEHNR, CDR2 FQNEAQ (reference sequence). DNA of the CDR3: TGTGCCAGCAGCCGGACCGGGACAGAGACCTACGAGCAGTACTTC. This translates into CASSRTGTETYEQYF.

This clonotype turned up a few times. J is TRBJ1-1 and V is TRBV18; 7 nucleotides match TRBD1. There are 13 residues in the CDR3. J was trimmed by 6 bases and V by 5 bases; bases with no gene match: 6. Germline-derived CDR1 and CDR2 are KGHSH and LQKENI. The CDR3 DNA reads TGTGCCAGCTCAACGACAGGGAAGGCTGAAGCTTTCTTT. It yields the protein CASSTTGKAEAFF.

This clonotype was seen many times. V usage is TRBV7-9 and J usage is TRBJ1-1; TRBD1 agrees at 9 bases. This CDR3 region has 16 residues. V gave up 1 base and J gave up 4 bases; unmatched junction bases: 7. CDR1 and CDR2 (germline): SEHNR, FQNEAQ (reference sequence). The CDR3 loop reads CASSLVQGAAGTEAFF. The CDR3 DNA follows: TGTGCCAGCAGCTTAGTACAGGGGGCGGCGGGCACTGAAGCTTTCTTT.

This clonotype was seen only a few times. The chain has TRBV2 and TRBJ1-2; tentative D call: TRBD1 (6 bases). Deletions cut 8 bases from V and 0 bases from J, with 10 bases between. The germline V gene has CDR1 SNHLY and CDR2 FYNNEI. The CDR3 has 13 residues. Here the CDR3 DNA reads TGTGCCAGCGTAGGACAGACTAACTATGGCTACACCTTC. It translates to CASVGQTNYGYTF.

This clonotype has only a few counts. This chain links TRBV11-2 with TRBJ2-6, with 9 bases aligning to TRBD1. The V and J ends lost 1 base and 3 bases, in that order; junction bases with no gene match: 7. This CDR3 is 18 amino acids long. CDR1 SGHAT and CDR2 FQNNGV come from the germline V gene. For the CDR3, the DNA is TGTGCCAGCAGCTTAGTGGGACAGGGAGGTTTTGGGGCCAACGTCCTGACTTTC. Translation: CASSLVGQGGFGANVLTF.